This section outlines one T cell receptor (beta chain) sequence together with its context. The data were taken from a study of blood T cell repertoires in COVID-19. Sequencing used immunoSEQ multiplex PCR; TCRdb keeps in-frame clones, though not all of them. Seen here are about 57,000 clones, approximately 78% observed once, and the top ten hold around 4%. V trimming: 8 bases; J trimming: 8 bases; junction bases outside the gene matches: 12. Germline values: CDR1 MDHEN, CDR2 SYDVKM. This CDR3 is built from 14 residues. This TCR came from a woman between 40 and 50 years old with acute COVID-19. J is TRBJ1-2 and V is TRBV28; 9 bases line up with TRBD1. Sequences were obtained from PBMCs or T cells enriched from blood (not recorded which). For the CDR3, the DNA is TGTGCCAGCGGCCTAACAGGGGGCGCCTGGGGCTACACCTTC. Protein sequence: CASGLTGGAWGYTF.